These 15 T cell receptor beta chains share one sample of origin, sequenced in a study of STAT5B mutations in CD4+ large granular lymphocyte leukemia. Data came from immunoSEQ multiplex PCR; TCRdb stores just in-frame clones and leaves some out. The sample records about 40,000 clones, about four fifths being singletons. The sample was CD4+ T cells from blood buffy coats. Source of these receptors: a human donor in good health.

This chain joins TRBV7-6 and TRBJ2-1, with D unresolved. This CDR3 is built from 15 residues. CDR1 is SGHVS, CDR2 FNYEAQ, per germline. Trimming removed 1 base from V and 7 bases from J, with 14 bases in between. The CDR3 sequence is CASSLVPDLGNEQFF. CDR3 DNA sequence: TGTGCCAGCAGCTTAGTCCCGGACCTGGGGAATGAGCAGTTCTTC.

The V and J genes are TRBV28 and TRBJ1-3; 9 nucleotides match TRBD1. Germline loops: CDR1 MDHEN, CDR2 SYDVKM. V was pared by 4 bases and J by 1 base, with 11 bases of the junction left unmatched. The CDR3 extends over 18 amino acids. The CDR3: CASSSYISGTGSGNTIYF. CDR3 nucleotides: TGTGCCAGCAGTTCCTATATATCCGGGACAGGGTCTGGAAACACCATATATTTT.

The chain links TRBV30 to TRBJ1-4, with TRBD1 as a possible D gene (5 bases). V was pared by 1 base and J by 6 bases, with 12 bases between. CDR3 size: 14 residues. Germline lookup yields CDR1 GTSNPN and CDR2 SVGIG (reference sequence). CDR3 in DNA: TGTGCCTGGAGTGCAGGGTCTCCGGATGAAAAACTGTTTTTT. This gives the protein CAWSAGSPDEKLFF.

The chain is built from TRBV7-6 and TRBJ1-3, with D perhaps matching TRBD1 (5 bases). In germline, CDR1 is SGHVS, CDR2 FNYEAQ. CDR3 length: 14 amino acids. V was shortened by 0 bases and J by 4 bases, with 7 bases between the two germline ends. The CDR3 DNA sequence: TGTGCCAGCAGCTTAGCTGGGGACGGAAACACCATATATTTT. This codes for CASSLAGDGNTIYF.

J is TRBJ2-5 and V is TRBV28, with a tentative D call TRBD2 (6 bases). V was cut by 2 bases and J by 6 bases, with 19 bases left in between. Germline V lookup: CDR1 MDHEN, CDR2 SYDVKM. This CDR3 has 16 residues. The chain's CDR3 is CASSLGGLRGAQTQYF. In DNA, the CDR3 is TGTGCCAGCAGTTTAGGTGGGCTGCGGGGAGCCCAGACCCAGTACTTC.

On this clone: Compared with germline, one end of the junction differs, possibly owing to a read error. The V gene is TRBV30, the J gene TRBJ2-7, with TRBD2 matching over 9 bases. The CDR3 runs to 14 residues. Germline CDR1 and CDR2: GTSNPN and SVGIG (reference sequence). The CDR3: CAWDLAGSSYEQHF. The CDR3 DNA reads as TGTGCCTGGGACCTAGCGGGGAGCTCCTACGAGCAGCACTTC. Looking up the rest from reference TRBV30 and TRBJ2-7 gives the full variable domain: SQTIHQWPATLVQPVGSPLSLECTVEGTSNPNLYWYRQAAGRGLQLLFYSVGIGQISSEVPQNLSASRPQDRQFILSSKKLLLSDSGFYLCAWDLAGSSYEQHFGPGTRLTVT.

This clone appeared once. The V and J genes are TRBV19 and TRBJ2-5; 8 bases match TRBD2. Trimming took 4 bases from V and 1 from J; bases not matched to a gene: 8. The CDR3 is made up of 16 amino acids. Germline V gene lookup returns CDR1 LNHDA and CDR2 SQIVND (reference sequence). CDR3 nucleotides: TGTGCCAGTAGTAACCCGGGACTAGGGGTCCAAGAGACCCAGTACTTC. Translating it yields CASSNPGLGVQETQYF.

The chain couples TRBV11-2 to TRBJ2-1, with TRBD2 matching over 9 bases. The CDR3 sequence is 12 residues long. Unmatched junction bases numbered 9, after V lost 5 bases and J lost 16 bases. Germline loops: CDR1 SGHAT, CDR2 FQNNGV. In DNA, the CDR3 is TGTGCCAGCAGCCCCCTAGCGGGGCCCCAATTCTTC. Encoded protein: CASSPLAGPQFF.

The V and J genes are TRBV6-6 and TRBJ2-5; D is unresolved. Between the trimmed V and J ends, which lost 2 bases and 2 bases, there was a span of 9 bases. CDR3 length: 14 amino acids. Germline V gene data show CDR1 as MNHNY and CDR2 as SVGAGI (reference sequence). Here the CDR3 reads CASSYQSAQETQYF. Here the CDR3 DNA reads TGTGCCAGCAGTTACCAGTCAGCTCAAGAGACCCAGTACTTC.

The V call is TRBV2, the J call TRBJ2-1, with no clear D. V was trimmed by 7 bases and J by 6 bases, leaving 16 bases between them. The CDR3 totals 14 residues. Germline V gene lookup returns CDR1 SNHLY and CDR2 FYNNEI. The CDR3 DNA sequence: TGTGCCAGCACCGACCCCGGCCGGCCCAATGAGCAGTTCTTC. It translates to CASTDPGRPNEQFF.

Comment on this clone: This sample includes further DNA sequences coding for the same CDR3. The gene calls are TRBV20-1 and TRBJ2-5, with a tentative D call TRBD1 (5 bases). The germline V and J ends were trimmed by 1 base and 5 bases, with 5 bases remaining between them. The germline V gene has CDR1 DFQATT and CDR2 SNEGSKA (reference sequence). The CDR3 sequence is 11 residues long. Written as DNA, the CDR3 is TGCAGTGCTAGAGGGGGCGAGACCCAGTACTTC. Residues: CSARGGETQYF.

J is TRBJ2-3 and V is TRBV10-3, with 11 bases identical to TRBD2. Germline values: CDR1 ENHRY, CDR2 SYGVKD. The CDR3 contains 15 residues. With 7 bases clipped from V and 0 bases from J, the junction kept 3 bases outside the gene matches. The CDR3 protein is CAITSSGRSTDTQYF. Written as DNA, the CDR3 is TGTGCCATCACCTCTAGCGGGAGGAGCACAGATACGCAGTATTTT.

This clone was found a few times. This chain links TRBV6-4 with TRBJ2-2, with a tentative D call TRBD1 (5 bases). Trimming pared 0 bases from V and 8 bases from J, leaving 7 bases between. The V gene's germline CDR1 is MRHNA and CDR2 SNTAGT. The length of the CDR3 is 13 residues. The CDR3: CASSDSRQGELFF. Written as DNA, the CDR3 is TGTGCCAGCAGTGACTCGAGACAGGGGGAGCTGTTTTTT.

This sequence joins TRBV7-3 and TRBJ1-6; 8 bases map to TRBD1. The ends lost 5 bases at V and 7 bases at J; junction bases unmatched: 4. The CDR3 has 14 amino acids. Germline CDR1 SGHTA, CDR2 FQGTGA. The CDR3 sequence: CASSQGQDNSPLHF. DNA of the CDR3: TGTGCCAGCAGCCAGGGACAGGACAATTCACCCCTCCACTTT.

The chain uses TRBV13 and TRBJ2-7; D uncertain. The CDR3 has 13 residues. Germline V gene sequence: CDR1 PRHDT, CDR2 FYEKMQ (reference sequence). V was shortened by 5 bases and J by 4 bases, with 12 bases between the two germline ends. The DNA of the CDR3 is TGTGCCAGCAGCCTTGTGGGGATTTACGAGCAGTACTTC. It specifies CASSLVGIYEQYF.